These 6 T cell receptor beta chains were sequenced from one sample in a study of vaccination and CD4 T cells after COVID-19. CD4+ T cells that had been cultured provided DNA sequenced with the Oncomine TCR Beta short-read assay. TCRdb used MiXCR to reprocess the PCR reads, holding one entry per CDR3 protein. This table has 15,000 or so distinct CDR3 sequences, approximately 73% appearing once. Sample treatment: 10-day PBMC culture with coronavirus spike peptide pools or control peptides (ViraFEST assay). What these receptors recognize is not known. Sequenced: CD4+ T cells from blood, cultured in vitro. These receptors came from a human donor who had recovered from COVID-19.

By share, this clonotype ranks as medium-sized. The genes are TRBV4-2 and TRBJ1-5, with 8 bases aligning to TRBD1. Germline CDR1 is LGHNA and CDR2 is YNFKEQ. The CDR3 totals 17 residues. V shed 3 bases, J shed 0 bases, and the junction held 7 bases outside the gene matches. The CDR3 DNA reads TGTGCCAGCAGCCAGCGCTCGACAGGGGATAGCAATCAGCCCCAGCATTTT. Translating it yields CASSQRSTGDSNQPQHF.

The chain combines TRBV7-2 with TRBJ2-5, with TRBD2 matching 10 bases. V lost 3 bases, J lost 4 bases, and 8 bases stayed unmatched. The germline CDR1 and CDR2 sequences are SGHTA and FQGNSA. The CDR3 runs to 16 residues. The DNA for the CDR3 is TGTGCCAGCAGCTTGGGGACTAGCGCTAGGATAGAGACCCAGTACTTC. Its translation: CASSLGTSARIETQYF.

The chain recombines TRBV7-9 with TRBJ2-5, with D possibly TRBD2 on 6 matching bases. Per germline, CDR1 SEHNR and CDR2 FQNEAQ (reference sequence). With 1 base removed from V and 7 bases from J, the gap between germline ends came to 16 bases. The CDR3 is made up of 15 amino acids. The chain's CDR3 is CASSLGGLASGTQYF. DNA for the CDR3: TGTGCCAGCAGCTTAGGGGGACTCGCCAGCGGGACCCAGTACTTC.

The CDR3 here is CASSLVAGAANTQYF. CDR3 sequence (DNA): TGTGCCAGCAGTTTAGTAGCGGGAGCTGCCAATACGCAGTATTTT. The chain has TRBV28 and TRBJ2-3; 9 bases map to TRBD2. CDR1 and CDR2 (germline): MDHEN, SYDVKM. CDR3 size: 15 residues. V was pared by 2 bases and J by 7 bases, with 7 bases of the junction left unmatched.

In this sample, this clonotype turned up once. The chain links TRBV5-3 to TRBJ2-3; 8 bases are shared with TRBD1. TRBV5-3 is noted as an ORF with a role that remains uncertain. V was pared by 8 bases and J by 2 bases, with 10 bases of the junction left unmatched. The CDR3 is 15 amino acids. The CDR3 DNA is TGTGCCAGCAGGGGGCTCGGCGGGAACACAGATACGCAGTATTTT. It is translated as CASRGLGGNTDTQYF.

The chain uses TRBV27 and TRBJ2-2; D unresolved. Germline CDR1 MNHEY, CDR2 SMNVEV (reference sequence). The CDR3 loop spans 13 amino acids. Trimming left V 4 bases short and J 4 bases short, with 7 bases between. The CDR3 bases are TGTGCCAGCAGTTCCCATGGCACCGGGGAGCTGTTTTTT. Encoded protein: CASSSHGTGELFF.